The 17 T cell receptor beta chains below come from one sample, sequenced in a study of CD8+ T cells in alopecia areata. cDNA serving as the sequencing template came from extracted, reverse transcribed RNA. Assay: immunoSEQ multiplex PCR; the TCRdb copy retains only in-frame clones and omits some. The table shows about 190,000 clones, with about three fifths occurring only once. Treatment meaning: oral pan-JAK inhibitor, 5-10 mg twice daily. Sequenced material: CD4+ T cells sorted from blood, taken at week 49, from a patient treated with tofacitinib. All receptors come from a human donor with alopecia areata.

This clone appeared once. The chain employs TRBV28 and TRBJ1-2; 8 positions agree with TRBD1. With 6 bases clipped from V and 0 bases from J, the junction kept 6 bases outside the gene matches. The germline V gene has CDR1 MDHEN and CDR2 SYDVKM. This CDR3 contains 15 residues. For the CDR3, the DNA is TGTGCCAGCAGCGTCGACAGGGGCACTAACTATGGCTACACCTTC. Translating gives CASSVDRGTNYGYTF.

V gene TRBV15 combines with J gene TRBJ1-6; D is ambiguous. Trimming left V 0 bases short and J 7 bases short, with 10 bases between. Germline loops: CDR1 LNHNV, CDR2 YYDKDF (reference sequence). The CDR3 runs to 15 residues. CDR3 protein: CATSRDKGANSPLHF. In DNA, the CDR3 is TGTGCCACCAGCAGAGATAAGGGCGCCAATTCACCCCTCCACTTT.

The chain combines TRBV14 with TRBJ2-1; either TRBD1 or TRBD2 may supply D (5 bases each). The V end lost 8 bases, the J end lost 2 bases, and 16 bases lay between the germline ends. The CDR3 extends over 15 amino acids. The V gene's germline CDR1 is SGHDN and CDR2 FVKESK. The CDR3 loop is CASREPGPAYNEQFF. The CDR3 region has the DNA TGTGCCAGCCGGGAACCGGGACCAGCCTACAATGAGCAGTTCTTC.

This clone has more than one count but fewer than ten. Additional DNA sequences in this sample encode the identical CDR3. The CDR3 is CASSLRAGGSTDTQYF. The CDR3 DNA follows: TGCGCCAGCAGCTTGAGAGCGGGGGGTAGCACAGATACGCAGTATTTT. J is TRBJ2-3 and V is TRBV5-1; 9 nucleotides line up with TRBD2. Trimming cost V 1 base and J 0 bases; bases outside gene matches: 3. Germline V gives CDR1 SGHRS, CDR2 YFSETQ. The CDR3 runs to 16 residues.

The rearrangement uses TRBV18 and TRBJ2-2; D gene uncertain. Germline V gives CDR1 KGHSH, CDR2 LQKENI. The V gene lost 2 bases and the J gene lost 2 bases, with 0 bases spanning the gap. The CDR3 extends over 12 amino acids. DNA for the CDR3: TGTGCCAGCTCACCAAACACCGGGGAGCTGTTTTTT. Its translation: CASSPNTGELFF.

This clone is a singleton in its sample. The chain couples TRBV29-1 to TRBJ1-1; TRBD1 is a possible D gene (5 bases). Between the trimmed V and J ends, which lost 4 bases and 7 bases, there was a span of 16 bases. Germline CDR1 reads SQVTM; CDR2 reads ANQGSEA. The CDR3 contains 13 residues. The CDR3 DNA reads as TGCAGCGTTGCCGGGACGTTAAGAGTTGAAGCTTTCTTT. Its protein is CSVAGTLRVEAFF.

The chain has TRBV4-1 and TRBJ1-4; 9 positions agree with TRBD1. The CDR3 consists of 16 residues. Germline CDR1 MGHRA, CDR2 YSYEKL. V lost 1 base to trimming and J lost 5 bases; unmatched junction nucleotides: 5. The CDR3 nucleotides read TGCGCCAGCAGCCAAGGGGCAGACAGGGGGAATGAAAAACTGTTTTTT. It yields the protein CASSQGADRGNEKLFF.

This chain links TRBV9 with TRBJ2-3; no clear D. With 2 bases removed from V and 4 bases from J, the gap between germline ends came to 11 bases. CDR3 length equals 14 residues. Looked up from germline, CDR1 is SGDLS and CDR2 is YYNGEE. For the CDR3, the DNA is TGTGCCAGCAGCGTTATGGCCCCCCCAGATACGCAGTATTTT. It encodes CASSVMAPPDTQYF.

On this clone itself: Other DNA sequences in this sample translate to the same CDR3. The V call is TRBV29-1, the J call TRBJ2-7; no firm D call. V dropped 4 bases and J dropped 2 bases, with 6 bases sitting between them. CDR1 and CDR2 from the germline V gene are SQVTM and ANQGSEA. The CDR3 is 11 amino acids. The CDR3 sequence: CSVGGAYEQYF. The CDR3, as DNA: TGCAGCGTTGGAGGCGCCTACGAGCAGTACTTC.

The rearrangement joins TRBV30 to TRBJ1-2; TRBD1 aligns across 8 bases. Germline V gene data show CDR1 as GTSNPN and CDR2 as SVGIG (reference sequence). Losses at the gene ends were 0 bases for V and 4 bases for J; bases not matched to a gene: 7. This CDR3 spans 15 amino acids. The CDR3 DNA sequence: TGTGCCTGGAGTGTAGCAGGGGGCTGGGGCTATGGCTACACCTTC. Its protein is CAWSVAGGWGYGYTF.

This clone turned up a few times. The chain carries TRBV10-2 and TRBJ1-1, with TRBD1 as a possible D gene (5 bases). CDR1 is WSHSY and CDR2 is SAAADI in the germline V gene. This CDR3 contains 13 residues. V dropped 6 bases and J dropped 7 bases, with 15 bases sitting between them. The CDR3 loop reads CASSGGLEGEAFF. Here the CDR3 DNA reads TGCGCCAGCAGCGGGGGTCTAGAGGGTGAAGCTTTCTTT.

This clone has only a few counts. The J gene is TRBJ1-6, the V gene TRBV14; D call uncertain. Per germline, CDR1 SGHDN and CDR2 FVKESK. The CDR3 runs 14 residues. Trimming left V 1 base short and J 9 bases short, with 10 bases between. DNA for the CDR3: TGTGCCAGCAGCCAAGCTTGGCGGGGTTCACCCCTCCACTTT. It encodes CASSQAWRGSPLHF.

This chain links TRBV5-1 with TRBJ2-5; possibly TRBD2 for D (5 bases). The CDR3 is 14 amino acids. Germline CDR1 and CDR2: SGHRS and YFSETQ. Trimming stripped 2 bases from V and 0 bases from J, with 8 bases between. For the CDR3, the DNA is TGCGCCAGCAGCTTAACGGGGTACCAAGAGACCCAGTACTTC. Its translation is CASSLTGYQETQYF.

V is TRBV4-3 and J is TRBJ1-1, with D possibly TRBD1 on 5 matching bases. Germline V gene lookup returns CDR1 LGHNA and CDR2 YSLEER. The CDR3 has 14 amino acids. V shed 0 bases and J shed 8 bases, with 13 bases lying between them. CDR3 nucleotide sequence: TGCGCCAGCAGCCAAGATACACAGGTCAGAGAAGCTTTCTTT. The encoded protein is CASSQDTQVREAFF.

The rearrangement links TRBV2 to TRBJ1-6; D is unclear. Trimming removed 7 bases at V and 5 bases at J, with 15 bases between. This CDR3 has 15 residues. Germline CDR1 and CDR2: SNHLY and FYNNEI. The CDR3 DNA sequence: TGTGCCAGCACCGCCGTGGGCAGAGATAATTCACCCCTCCACTTT. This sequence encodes CASTAVGRDNSPLHF.

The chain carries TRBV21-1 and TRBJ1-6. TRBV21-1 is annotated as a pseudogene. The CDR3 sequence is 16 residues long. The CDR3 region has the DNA TGTGCCAGCAGCAAATCTATCGTAAGGGATAATTCACCCCTCCACTTT. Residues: CASSKSIVRDNSPLHF.

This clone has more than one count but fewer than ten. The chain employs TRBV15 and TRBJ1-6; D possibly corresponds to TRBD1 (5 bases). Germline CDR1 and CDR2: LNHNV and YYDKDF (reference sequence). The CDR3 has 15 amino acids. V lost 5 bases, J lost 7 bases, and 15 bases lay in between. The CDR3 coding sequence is TGTGCCACCAGCGGGGGACGGAACGCCAATTCACCCCTCCACTTT. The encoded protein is CATSGGRNANSPLHF.